This TCR beta chain was observed in a study of blood T cell repertoires in COVID-19 (dated by TCRdb to 2019 to 2021). Describing the broader study: Samples covering the acute and convalescent phases of COVID-19 were provided by collaborators in the United States, Italy and Spain. The repertoires were made available in a free public database intended to serve as a resource for research on the immune response to SARS-CoV-2. Where available, HLA class I and class II types were obtained from metadata supplied by the sample provider rather than from assay-based typing. The dataset comprised deeply sampled blood TCRbeta repertoires from subjects exposed to, actively infected with, or recovered from COVID-19. The sample metadata nearly always contained a de-identified subject ID, COVID-19 status, age in years and sex. The samples were drawn from two sources: the first 160 participants of the ongoing ImmuneRACE study, and 1,200 or so subjects contributed by 6 global collaborators. The material from the prospective study consisted of cDNA or gDNA derived from T cells, B-cell-depleted T cells, or PBMCs.

Taken from the germline V gene, the CDR1 and CDR2 loops are MNHEY and SVGAGI. The trim is 2 bases for V and 0 bases for J, with a gap of 10 bases between the germline ends. The CDR3 numbers 15 residues from cysteine through phenylalanine. This entry keeps only the CDR3 DNA: 45 bases, framed from base 1. In the prospective study, participants were about 18 to 100 years old, resided in 24 geographic areas of the United States, and were enrolled through a virtual design. In the prospective study, cohorts were assigned on the basis of participant-reported clinical history obtained from a screening survey and a study questionnaire. For ImmuneRACE Cohort 3, a participant was defined as recovered based on two consecutive negative NP/OP PCR tests, clearance by a healthcare professional, or resolution of symptoms. Each participant in the prospective study had whole blood, serum and a nasopharyngeal or oropharyngeal swab collected by mobile phlebotomists. Participants in the prospective study had the option to provide additional blood draws and questionnaires over a 2-month period. Prospective study blood samples were shipped either frozen or at room temperature before DNA extraction.

The immunoSEQ Assay, a bias-controlled multiplex PCR, was used to amplify TCRbeta CDR3 regions from genomic DNA. The original methods were these. The number of nucleated cells in each sample was estimated from the amplification of reference gene primers within the assay. To quantify the absolute abundance of each unique TCRbeta CDR3 rearrangement, sequence reads were collapsed and filtered. For each sample, productive Simpson clonality was calculated by taking the square root of Simpson's diversity index across productive rearrangements. What TCRdb holds here is the immuneACCESS table cut down to in-frame rearrangements. Part of the clones is not present; checked against another copy, under half of the missing clones reflect an unresolved V gene, and the others are unexplained. V and J calls and clone size follow that table, whereas D and trimming were derived from the DNA. The sample table holds 370,000 or so clones, of which around 87% were seen once. The top ten constitute around 1.3% of the sample.

Findings and caveats that apply to the study as a whole: Clinical and demographic metadata were provided uncurated, with the amount varying by source and participant.

A remark on this clone: Its recognized antigen is unknown. No much larger clonotype is one base removed from it; base qualities were not supplied.

The origin of this receptor is a man aged 30 to 39 who had recovered from COVID-19. The chain was built from TRBV6-5 and TRBJ1-1; TRBD1 is a weak D gene call, 6 bases matching. The material sequenced was PBMCs or T cells enriched from blood (not recorded which). The encoded CDR3 is CASSYVRGLNTEAFF. Read as DNA, the sequence is TGTGCCAGCAGTTACGTGCGGGGGCTGAACACTGAAGCTTTCTTT.